This TCR beta chain came from a study of Graves' ophthalmopathy and Graves' hyperthyroidism. This clonotype was detected ten times or more. The antigen is unknown. From RNA, the CDR3 regions of TCR beta chains were amplified and sequenced. First-round RT-PCR used HTBI primers; second-round multiplex PCR followed. TCRdb ran MiXCR on the multiplex PCR reads and lists one entry per CDR3 protein. The sample lists over a million distinct CDR3 sequences, roughly 35% occurring once. Diagnoses were established from clinical symptoms, serum thyroxine, TRAb, thyroid ultrasound and orbital computed tomography. The CDR3 covers 10 residues. V shed 3 bases and J shed 9 bases, with 8 bases lying between them. Germline CDR1 SQVTM, CDR2 ANQGSEA. Study-wide results and limits: Blood samples also showed most expanded thyroid clonotypes exceeding 0.001 frequency. Researchers report that a 13-signature model separated ophthalmopathy from stable hyperthyroidism, posting less than 90% sensitivity and around 80% specificity.

The gene calls are TRBV29-1 and TRBJ1-2; tentative D call: TRBD1 (5 bases). The sequencing sample was made of peripheral blood or thyroid tissue (not recorded which). The sequence was collected from an adult man with Graves' hyperthyroidism. DNA of the CDR3: TGCAGCGTTGATGGGGGACGCTACACCTTC. The encoded protein is CSVDGGRYTF. The variable domain in full, completed from reference TRBV29-1 and TRBJ1-2, reads SAVISQKPSRDICQRGTSLTIQCQVDSQVTMMFWYRQQPGQSLTLIATANQGSEATYESGFVIDKFPISRPNLTFSTLTVSNMSPEDSSIYLCSVDGGRYTFGSGTRLTVV.